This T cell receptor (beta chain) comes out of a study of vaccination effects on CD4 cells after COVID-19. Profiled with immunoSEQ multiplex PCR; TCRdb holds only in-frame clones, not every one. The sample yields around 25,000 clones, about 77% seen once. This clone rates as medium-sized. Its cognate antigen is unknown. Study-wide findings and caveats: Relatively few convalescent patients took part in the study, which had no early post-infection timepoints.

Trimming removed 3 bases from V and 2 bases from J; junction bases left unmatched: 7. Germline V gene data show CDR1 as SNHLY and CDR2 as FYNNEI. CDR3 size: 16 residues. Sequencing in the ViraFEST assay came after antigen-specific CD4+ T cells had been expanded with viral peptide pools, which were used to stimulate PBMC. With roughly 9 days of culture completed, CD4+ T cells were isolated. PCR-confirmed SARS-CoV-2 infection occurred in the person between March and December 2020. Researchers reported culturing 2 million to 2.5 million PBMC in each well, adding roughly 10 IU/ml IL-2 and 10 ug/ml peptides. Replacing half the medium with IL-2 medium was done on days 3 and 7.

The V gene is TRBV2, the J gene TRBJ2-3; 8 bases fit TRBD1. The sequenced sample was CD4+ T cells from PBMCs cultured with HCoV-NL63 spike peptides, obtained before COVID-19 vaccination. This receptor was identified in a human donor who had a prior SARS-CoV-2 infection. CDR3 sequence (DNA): TGTGCCAGCAGTGACCGGACAGGGAGGAACACAGATACGCAGTATTTT. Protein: CASSDRTGRNTDTQYF.